In its sample, the clone carrying this TCR beta chain was seen many times. Its antigen remains unknown. TCRdb reprocessed the 5' RACE reads via MiXCR and lists one record per CDR3 protein. Here the sample spans 300,000 to 400,000 distinct CDR3 sequences, roughly 6.1% being singletons. This sample was taken from a study of T cells after yellow fever vaccination. Study-wide results and limits: Across the CD4 and CD8 compartments, a small share of clonotypes was present in both. At 96% for CD4 and approximately 88% for CD8, most primary-vaccination clones showed up again after the booster.

The clonotype comes from a man under 40 who received the YFV17D yellow fever vaccine. The sequences come from PBMCs, collected 5 days after the yellow fever booster vaccination.

The CDR3 DNA follows: TGCAGCGTTGCGAAAGCGTTCACAGATACGCAGTATTTT. Its translation is CSVAKAFTDTQYF. The J gene is TRBJ2-3, the V gene TRBV29-1, with unresolved D. Per germline, CDR1 SQVTM and CDR2 ANQGSEA. The CDR3 extends over 13 amino acids. Deletions cut 4 bases from V and 2 bases from J, with 10 bases between.